This entry lists 29 T cell receptor beta chains sequenced from one sample in a study of blood T cell repertoires in COVID-19. The table came from immunoSEQ multiplex PCR; TCRdb's copy has only in-frame clones and leaves some out. The top ten clones hold over 10% of a sample with some 140,000 clones, 80% to 90% of them seen once. The sample taken for sequencing was peripheral blood. These receptors all stem from a human donor in a cohort sampled during active COVID-19.

The table lists this clone with a few counts. This chain uses TRBV9 with TRBJ1-6; D gene unclear. V lost 0 bases and J lost 13, with 17 bases in between. In germline, CDR1 is SGDLS, CDR2 YYNGEE. This CDR3 spans 15 amino acids. CDR3 protein: CASSVEPGGSVPLHF. The CDR3 nucleotides read TGTGCCAGCAGCGTAGAGCCGGGAGGCTCTGTCCCCCTCCACTTT.

V gene TRBV5-8 combines with J gene TRBJ2-5, with 13 bases aligning to TRBD2. V gave up 1 base and J gave up 5 bases; unmatched junction bases: 8. The CDR3 consists of 17 residues. Germline loops: CDR1 SGHTS, CDR2 YDEGEE. CDR3 protein: CASSLFKRTSGGETQYF. The CDR3 DNA reads TGTGCCAGCAGCTTGTTTAAACGGACTAGCGGGGGTGAGACCCAGTACTTC.

The rearrangement joins TRBV30 to TRBJ2-4; weak D call: TRBD2 (5 bases). The CDR3 runs 12 residues. Germline V gene sequence: CDR1 GTSNPN, CDR2 SVGIG (reference sequence). The CDR3 sequence is CAARVDLNIQYF. In nucleotides, the CDR3 is TGTGCTGCGAGGGTGGATTTAAACATTCAGTACTTC.

The chain joins TRBV11-2 to TRBJ2-7, with D perhaps matching TRBD2 (5 bases). The germline gives CDR1 SGHAT, CDR2 FQNNGV. With 4 bases removed from V and 3 bases from J, the gap between germline ends came to 16 bases. CDR3 length equals 15 residues. As DNA, the CDR3 is TGTGCCAGCAGCTCCCCCTTGGGGAGCCTCTACGAGCAGTACTTC. Its translation: CASSSPLGSLYEQYF.

J is TRBJ1-2 and V is TRBV11-3, with D unresolved. Germline V CDR1 and CDR2: SGHNT, YENEEA. This CDR3 region has 10 residues. The DNA for the CDR3 is TGTGCTACACGGGTCTATGGCTACACCTTC. Amino acids: CATRVYGYTF.

This chain joins TRBV15 and TRBJ2-7; D possibly corresponds to TRBD2 (6 bases). This CDR3 region has 15 residues. Germline loops: CDR1 LNHNV, CDR2 YYDKDF (reference sequence). The ends were cut back, 0 bases at V and 4 bases at J, with 13 bases in the middle. The CDR3 loop is CATSRDGDWTYEQYF. Here the CDR3 DNA reads TGTGCCACCAGCAGAGATGGGGACTGGACGTACGAGCAGTACTTC. The full variable domain, rest sourced from reference TRBV15 and TRBJ2-7, is DAMVIQNPRYQVTQFGKPVTLSCSQTLNHNVMYWYQQKSSQAPKLLFHYYDKDFNNEADTPDNFQSRRPNTSFCFLDIRSPGLGDTAMYLCATSRDGDWTYEQYFGPGTRLTVT.

The V gene is TRBV6-1, the J gene TRBJ2-3; D is possibly TRBD1 (6 bases). The CDR3 is 16 amino acids. Germline V gene data show CDR1 as MNHNS and CDR2 as SASEGT. The ends were cut back, 4 bases at V and 0 bases at J, with 14 bases in the middle. The CDR3 nucleotides read TGTGCCAGCAGTGGTTCCCGACAGGCTAGCACAGATACGCAGTATTTT. It is translated as CASSGSRQASTDTQYF.

This chain links TRBV28 with TRBJ1-1; the D gene is possibly TRBD1 (5 bases). The germline gives CDR1 MDHEN, CDR2 SYDVKM. This CDR3 region has 15 residues. V was clipped by 7 bases and J by 2 bases, with 17 bases between them. CDR3: CASTMGGEANTEAFF. DNA of the CDR3: TGTGCCAGCACCATGGGGGGGGAGGCTAACACTGAAGCTTTCTTT.

This chain joins TRBV28 and TRBJ1-5; a possible D gene is TRBD1 (6 bases). CDR3 length equals 13 residues. V lost 3 bases to trimming and J lost 6 bases, with 9 bases between them. Germline CDR1 reads MDHEN; CDR2 reads SYDVKM. The CDR3 DNA reads TGTGCCAGCAGTTTGAGGGGGGGTCAGCCCCAGCATTTT. Translating gives CASSLRGGQPQHF.

The chain combines TRBV28 with TRBJ1-5; 7 bases are shared with TRBD1. The CDR3 runs 16 residues. Germline V CDR1 and CDR2: MDHEN, SYDVKM. V shed 5 bases and J 0 bases; nucleotides not matched to a gene: 7. For the CDR3, the DNA is TGTGCCAGCAGTAACCAGGGACAGACTAGCAATCAGCCCCAGCATTTT. This sequence encodes CASSNQGQTSNQPQHF.

The chain recombines TRBV19 with TRBJ2-6; the match to TRBD1 covers 10 bases. Trimming removed 9 bases from V and 1 base from J; junction bases left unmatched: 9. The length of the CDR3 is 17 residues. Germline assignment: CDR1 LNHDA and CDR2 SQIVND (reference sequence). The CDR3: CASTRQGARSGANVLTF. CDR3 in DNA: TGTGCCAGCACAAGACAGGGGGCGCGTTCTGGGGCCAACGTCCTGACTTTC.

The chain joins TRBV7-8 to TRBJ2-7, with TRBD1 matching 9 bases. J lost 10 bases, V lost 0 bases, and 13 bases had no gene match. The germline gives CDR1 SGHVS, CDR2 FQNEAQ. The CDR3 consists of 16 residues. DNA of the CDR3: TGTGCCAGCAGCTTAGCGGTGGGACAGGGTAGAGGGAGACAGTACTTC. Translation: CASSLAVGQGRGRQYF.

This chain connects TRBV13 to TRBJ1-5; 10 positions agree with TRBD1. Germline CDR1 PRHDT, CDR2 FYEKMQ (reference sequence). The CDR3 runs 17 residues. With V trimmed by 4 bases and J by 2 bases, 8 bases remained unmatched. CDR3 in amino acids: CASSSRGTGVGNQPQHF. The DNA of the CDR3 is TGTGCCAGCAGCTCAAGGGGGACAGGGGTAGGCAATCAGCCCCAGCATTTT.

The chain uses TRBV19 and TRBJ1-3; 7 nucleotides agree with TRBD1. V was clipped by 3 bases and J by 0 bases; unmatched bases: 11. Germline CDR1 is LNHDA and CDR2 is SQIVND (reference sequence). CDR3 size: 18 residues. This chain's CDR3 is CASSMGTTGSYSGNTIYF. The CDR3 DNA is TGTGCCAGTAGTATGGGGACGACAGGGAGTTACTCTGGAAACACCATATATTTT.

The chain recombines TRBV19 with TRBJ1-6, with D unresolved. This CDR3 is built from 14 residues. V was shortened by 5 bases and J by 8 bases, with 13 bases between the two germline ends. The V gene's germline CDR1 is LNHDA and CDR2 SQIVND (reference sequence). The CDR3 sequence is CASSPQVTYSPLHF. The CDR3 DNA reads as TGTGCCAGTAGTCCCCAGGTGACCTATTCACCCCTCCACTTT.

This clone appeared once. The genes are TRBV5-1 and TRBJ1-1; a weak D match, TRBD1 (5 bases). Germline CDR1 SGHRS, CDR2 YFSETQ. The CDR3 has 15 amino acids. The ends were cut back, 4 bases at V and 1 base at J, with 14 bases in the middle. The CDR3 loop reads CASSPSGRGNTEAFF. As DNA, the CDR3 is TGCGCCAGCAGCCCTTCGGGGCGGGGGAACACTGAAGCTTTCTTT.

The rearrangement uses TRBV12-3 or TRBV12-4 and TRBJ2-2, with no clear D. The V end was cut by 5 bases, the J end by 8 bases, with 9 bases between. The CDR3 contains 12 residues. The CDR3 region has the DNA TGTGCCAGCAGTCCCCCCAGGGGGGAGCTGTTTTTT. Translation: CASSPPRGELFF.

The sample holds one count of this clone. This chain uses TRBV20-1 with TRBJ1-1, with TRBD1 identical over 7 bases. CDR1 and CDR2 from the germline V gene are DFQATT and SNEGSKA (reference sequence). The CDR3 loop spans 12 amino acids. J was trimmed by 11 bases and V by 3 bases; bases with no gene match: 9. CDR3 bases: TGCAGTGCTAGTGATACAGGGGACGGGGCTTTCTTT. It translates to CSASDTGDGAFF.

This clone was recorded only once. The J gene is TRBJ2-7, the V gene TRBV19; the match to TRBD1 covers 9 bases. V lost 5 bases, J lost 0 bases, and 5 bases stayed unmatched. Germline loops: CDR1 LNHDA, CDR2 SQIVND (reference sequence). This CDR3 is 15 amino acids long. CDR3 sequence: CASSLGQGSSYEQYF. As DNA, the CDR3 is TGTGCCAGTAGTCTCGGACAGGGGAGCTCCTACGAGCAGTACTTC.

The chain uses TRBV15 and TRBJ2-3; D might be TRBD2 (6 bases). The germline CDR1 and CDR2 sequences are LNHNV and YYDKDF (reference sequence). The CDR3 runs to 14 residues. Trimming removed 6 bases at V and 2 bases at J, with 12 bases between. The CDR3 DNA is TGTGCCACCAGTCCGGGACTCCCCACAGATACGCAGTATTTT. This codes for CATSPGLPTDTQYF. Together with reference TRBV15 and TRBJ2-3, the CDR3 gives the full variable domain: DAMVIQNPRYQVTQFGKPVTLSCSQTLNHNVMYWYQQKSSQAPKLLFHYYDKDFNNEADTPDNFQSRRPNTSFCFLDIRSPGLGDTAMYLCATSPGLPTDTQYFGPGTRLTVL.

The genes are TRBV6-1 and TRBJ2-5, with 11 positions matching TRBD1. Germline-derived CDR1 and CDR2 are MNHNS and SASEGT. This CDR3 has 22 residues. The junction had 25 bases not matched to a gene; V was cut back by 2 bases and J by 5 bases. The CDR3 region is CASSELPSGGTGTGGVRETQYF. The DNA for the CDR3 is TGTGCCAGCAGTGAATTACCCAGTGGTGGGACTGGGACAGGGGGGGTTCGGGAGACCCAGTACTTC.

This chain links TRBV19 with TRBJ2-1, with TRBD1 matching over 9 bases. Unmatched junction bases numbered 1, after V lost 0 bases and J lost 1 base. The CDR3 is 16 residues long. Germline V gives CDR1 LNHDA, CDR2 SQIVND (reference sequence). CDR3 DNA: TGTGCCAGTAGTATAGAGGGACAGGGATCCTACAATGAGCAGTTCTTC. Amino acids: CASSIEGQGSYNEQFF.

V gene TRBV4-2 combines with J gene TRBJ2-3; TRBD2 matches at 11 bases. The trim removed 2 bases at V and 1 base at J, leaving 2 bases unmatched. This CDR3 is built from 16 residues. The germline gives CDR1 LGHNA, CDR2 YNFKEQ. CDR3 residues: CASSQTSGGRTDTQYF. DNA of the CDR3: TGTGCCAGCAGCCAAACTAGCGGGGGCCGCACAGATACGCAGTATTTT.

This clone was detected only a few times. Here the CDR3 DNA reads TGTGCCAGCAGCCTCCGGACAGGGGGAGAGAAGGCCAAAAACATTCAGTACTTC. Its protein product is CASSLRTGGEKAKNIQYF. The chain carries TRBV13 and TRBJ2-4; TRBD1 agrees at 10 bases. Losses at the gene ends were 5 bases for V and 1 base for J; bases not matched to a gene: 11. Germline V gene lookup returns CDR1 PRHDT and CDR2 FYEKMQ (reference sequence). The CDR3 contains 18 residues.

The DNA of the CDR3 is TGTGCCAGCAGTTATATCGGTGAAGCTTTCTTT. Translated, it gives CASSYIGEAFF. The rearrangement links TRBV6-2 or TRBV6-3 to TRBJ1-1, with D unresolved. V lost 3 bases and J lost 7, with 6 bases in between. CDR1 and CDR2 from the germline V gene are MNHEY and SVGEGT. This CDR3 region has 11 residues.

The chain has TRBV27 and TRBJ1-4; 10 bases fit TRBD1. Germline values: CDR1 MNHEY, CDR2 SMNVEV (reference sequence). The V segment lost 5 bases and the J segment 7 bases; nucleotides outside the gene matches: 7. This CDR3 has 15 amino acids. The CDR3 DNA reads TGTGCCAGCAGTAGGAGCGACAGGGGGCTTGAAAAACTGTTTTTT. This sequence encodes CASSRSDRGLEKLFF.

The chain carries TRBV5-1 and TRBJ2-2; 7 nucleotides match TRBD1. The CDR3 loop spans 17 amino acids. V was clipped by 3 bases and J by 4 bases; unmatched bases: 12. Germline CDR1 reads SGHRS; CDR2 reads YFSETQ. The CDR3: CASSSALMTGFTGELFF. The DNA of the CDR3 is TGCGCCAGCAGCTCGGCGCTTATGACAGGGTTCACCGGGGAGCTGTTTTTT.

CDR3 bases: TGTGCCAGCAGCTCACTAGCGGGGGTGCGTCCAGATACGCAGTATTTT. It is translated as CASSSLAGVRPDTQYF. V usage is TRBV7-2 and J usage is TRBJ2-3, with TRBD2 identical over 11 bases. Germline V gene sequence: CDR1 SGHTA, CDR2 FQGNSA. The V gene end was trimmed by 4 bases and the J gene end by 4 bases; junction bases not matched to a gene: 7. CDR3 length: 16 amino acids.

The V gene is TRBV7-9, the J gene TRBJ2-1; tentative D call: TRBD2 (5 bases). The germline V gene encodes CDR1 SEHNR and CDR2 FQNEAQ (reference sequence). The V end lost 1 base, the J end lost 5 bases, and 12 bases lay between the germline ends. This CDR3 is 15 amino acids long. The CDR3 sequence is CASSLGGRLNNEQFF. The CDR3 DNA is TGTGCCAGCAGCTTAGGCGGGCGGCTTAACAATGAGCAGTTCTTC.